The clone carrying this T cell receptor (beta chain) has only a few counts. Its antigen is currently unknown. These data come from a study of T cell repertoires in cytomegalovirus infection. Study as a whole: Through public TCR beta signatures, both CMV infection and matching HLA type were indicated.

TCRdb processed the reads anew with MiXCR; each CDR3 protein has one entry. Of about 150,000 distinct CDR3 sequences listed, roughly 15% are singletons. Study outcomes and limitations: Predominance within the ex vivo response was attributable to HLA-C-restricted CMV-specific TCR beta clonotypes. Cumulative public TCR beta family frequency identified CMV carriers with the relevant HLA.

Trimming took 8 bases from V and 5 from J, leaving 13 bases between them. Per the germline V gene, CDR1 is MDHEN and CDR2 is SYDVKM. This CDR3 is built from 12 residues. Sequencing input: CD8+ T cells from PBMCs. The sequence was collected from a human donor in good health (CMV status not recorded). Some clones in this sample may be carry-over from other donors' samples. The chain has TRBV28 and TRBJ2-7; tentatively, D is TRBD2 (6 bases). The CDR3 DNA is TGTGCCAGCGGGAGGAATTTAGACGAGCAGTACTTC. This gives the protein CASGRNLDEQYF.